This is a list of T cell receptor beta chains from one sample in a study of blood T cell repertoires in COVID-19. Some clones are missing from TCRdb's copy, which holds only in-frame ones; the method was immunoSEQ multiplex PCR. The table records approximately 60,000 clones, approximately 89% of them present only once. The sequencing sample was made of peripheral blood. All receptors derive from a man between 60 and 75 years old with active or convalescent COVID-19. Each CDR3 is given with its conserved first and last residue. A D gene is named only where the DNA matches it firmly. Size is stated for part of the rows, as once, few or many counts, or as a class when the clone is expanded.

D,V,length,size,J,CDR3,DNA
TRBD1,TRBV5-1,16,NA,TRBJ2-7,CASSLDIRTGLGEQYF,TGCGCCAGCAGCTTGGATATTCGGACAGGCCTTGGGGAGCAGTACTTC
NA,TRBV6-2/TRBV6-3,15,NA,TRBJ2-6,CASSLQSSGANVLTF,TGTGCCAGCAGTTTACAGAGCTCTGGGGCCAACGTCCTGACTTTC
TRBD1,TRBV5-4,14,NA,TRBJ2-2,CASSTDRGLGELFF,TGTGCCAGCAGCACCGACAGGGGGCTTGGGGAGCTGTTTTTT
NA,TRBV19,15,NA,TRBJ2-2,CASRFGGQNTGELFF,TGTGCCAGTAGGTTCGGGGGGCAGAACACCGGGGAGCTGTTTTTT
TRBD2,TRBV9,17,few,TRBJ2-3,CASSVGRLAGVADTQYF,TGTGCCAGCAGCGTAGGGCGTCTAGCGGGAGTTGCAGATACGCAGTATTTT
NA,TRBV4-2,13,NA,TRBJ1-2,CASSQDAGYGYTF,TGTGCCAGCAGCCAAGACGCAGGGTACGGCTACACCTTC
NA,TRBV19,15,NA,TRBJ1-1,CASSIGRRGNTEAFF,TGTGCCAGTAGTATAGGTCGCCGAGGGAACACTGAAGCTTTCTTT
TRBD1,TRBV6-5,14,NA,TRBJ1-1,CASSTITGVTEAFF,TGTGCCAGCAGTACTATTACAGGGGTAACTGAAGCTTTCTTT
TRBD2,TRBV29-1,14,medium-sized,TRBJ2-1,CSVAAGVFYNEQFF,TGCAGCGTTGCGGCGGGAGTTTTTTACAATGAGCAGTTCTTC
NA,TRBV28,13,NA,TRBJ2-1,CASSFPLHGEQFF,TGTGCCAGCAGTTTCCCTCTTCACGGGGAGCAGTTCTTC
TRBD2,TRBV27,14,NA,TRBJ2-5,CASTSGGAPETQYF,TGTGCCAGCACTAGCGGGGGGGCCCCAGAGACCCAGTACTTC
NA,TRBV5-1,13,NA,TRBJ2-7,CASSLEGRGLRSF,TGCGCCAGCAGCTTGGAAGGGCGGGGGCTTAGGAGCTTC
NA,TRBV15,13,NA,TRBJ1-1,CATSRDQNTEAFF,TGTGCCACCAGCAGAGATCAGAACACTGAAGCTTTCTTT
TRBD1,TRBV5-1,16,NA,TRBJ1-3,CASSPTTTGAGNTIYF,TGCGCCAGCAGCCCCACCACGACAGGGGCTGGAAACACCATATATTTT
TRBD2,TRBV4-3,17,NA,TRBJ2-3,CASSHQTPGLVTDTQYF,TGCGCCAGCAGCCACCAAACACCGGGACTAGTCACAGATACGCAGTATTTT
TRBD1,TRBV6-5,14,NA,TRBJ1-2,CAHRGQGADYGYTF,TGTGCCCATAGGGGACAGGGGGCGGACTATGGCTACACCTTC
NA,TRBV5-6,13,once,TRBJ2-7,CASSFGPRYEQYF,TGTGCCAGCAGCTTTGGGCCCAGGTACGAGCAGTACTTC
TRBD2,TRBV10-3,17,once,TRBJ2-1,CAISEPLAGANWDEQFF,TGTGCCATCAGTGAGCCCCTAGCGGGGGCTAATTGGGATGAGCAGTTCTTC
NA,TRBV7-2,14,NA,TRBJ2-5,CASSERWGGRTQYF,TGTGCCAGCAGCGAAAGATGGGGGGGGCGGACCCAGTACTTC
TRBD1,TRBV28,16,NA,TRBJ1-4,CASSPGTGRGGEKLFF,TGTGCCAGCAGTCCCGGGACAGGCCGTGGAGGGGAAAAACTGTTTTTT
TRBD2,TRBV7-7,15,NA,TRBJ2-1,CASSETSASYNEQFF,TGTGCCAGCAGCGAAACTAGCGCCTCCTACAATGAGCAGTTCTTC
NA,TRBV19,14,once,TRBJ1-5,CASSIYRDRQPQHF,TGTGCCAGTAGTATCTACAGGGATCGGCAGCCCCAGCATTTT
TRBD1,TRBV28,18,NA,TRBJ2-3,CASRPTLGQIASTDTQYF,TGTGCCAGCAGACCGACCCTGGGACAGATAGCTAGCACAGATACGCAGTATTTT
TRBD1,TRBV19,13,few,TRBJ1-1,CATEDRMNTEAFF,TGTGCCACTGAGGACAGGATGAACACTGAAGCTTTCTTT